The 2 T cell receptor beta chains below come from one sample, sequenced in a study of blood T cell repertoires in COVID-19. The method was immunoSEQ multiplex PCR; TCRdb's version includes in-frame clones alone and lacks a portion of them. The sample lists some 270,000 clones; about 83% were seen once. Source material: peripheral blood. The source of these receptors is a woman aged 40 to 50 who had recovered from COVID-19.

This rearrangement joins TRBV20-1 to TRBJ1-4; weak D call: TRBD1 (6 bases). The germline V and J ends were trimmed by 3 bases and 5 bases, with 13 bases remaining between them. CDR1 and CDR2 (germline): DFQATT, SNEGSKA (reference sequence). CDR3 length equals 14 residues. The CDR3 bases are TGCAGTGCTAGTCGGGGGGGCGCAAATGAAAAACTGTTTTTT. Translated, it gives CSASRGGANEKLFF.

The chain is built from TRBV13 and TRBJ2-7, with 10 bases lining up with TRBD2. This CDR3 has 15 residues. CDR1 and CDR2 from the germline V gene are PRHDT and FYEKMQ (reference sequence). J lost 2 bases, V lost 3 bases, and 4 bases had no gene match. CDR3 loop: CASSFLAGATYEQYF. The CDR3 coding sequence is TGTGCCAGCAGCTTTCTAGCGGGGGCGACCTACGAGCAGTACTTC.